A single sample is the source of the 20 T cell receptor beta chains below, sequenced in a study of T-cell memory formation after mild COVID-19 (dated by TCRdb to about 2021). The protocol used for the library was 5' RACE. Reads for this sample came from an Illumina NovaSeq 6000. TCRdb cleaned the public reads at Q25 with fastp, built clones with MiXCR and kept in-frame beta chains. Every distinct CDR3 protein forms one entry, paired with its most common genes and DNA. Counted in this sample were 350,000 to 500,000 distinct CDR3 sequences; 15% to 25% of them appeared once. The ten most abundant clones make up about 8.8% of the sample. The specimen sequenced was PBMCs or a T cell subset sorted from them (not recorded which). These receptors were collected from an adult woman who had mild COVID-19 (a few samples of this study predate the infection). The sample titles of this study are shuffled in the database, so cell type and time point are left out; the donor was told from shared clones.

V gene TRBV5-1 combines with J gene TRBJ2-7; 9 bases are shared with TRBD1. The CDR3 covers 15 residues. Germline CDR1 SGHRS, CDR2 YFSETQ. V was pared by 3 bases and J by 6 bases, with 10 bases of the junction left unmatched. The DNA for the CDR3 is TGCGCCAGCAGCTCCCCAGGAACAGGGGGCTTCGAGCAGTACTTC. Translation gives CASSSPGTGGFEQYF.

This clonotype occurred many times. This chain connects TRBV13 to TRBJ2-3, with 7 bases that match TRBD1. This CDR3 spans 15 amino acids. The trim removed 5 bases at V and 1 base at J, leaving 6 bases unmatched. The germline V gene encodes CDR1 PRHDT and CDR2 FYEKMQ (reference sequence). The CDR3 region is CASSTHRGGTDTQYF. The CDR3, as DNA: TGTGCCAGCAGCACCCACAGGGGAGGCACAGATACGCAGTATTTT.

This clonotype was counted a few times. The genes are TRBV7-2 and TRBJ2-2, with unresolved D. There are 15 residues in the CDR3. The V gene's germline CDR1 is SGHTA and CDR2 FQGNSA. V was shortened by 3 bases and J by 0 bases, with 8 bases between the two germline ends. The CDR3 nucleotides read TGTGCCAGCAGCTTTAAGGTTCCGAACACCGGGGAGCTGTTTTTT. Its protein is CASSFKVPNTGELFF.

This clonotype was counted only a few times. V usage is TRBV7-2 and J usage is TRBJ2-7; 8 bases are a match to TRBD2. The germline V gene has CDR1 SGHTA and CDR2 FQGNSA. The length of the CDR3 is 15 residues. The V and J ends lost 3 bases and 2 bases, in that order; junction bases with no gene match: 6. CDR3 region: CASSFSRGVAYEQYF. Written as DNA, the CDR3 is TGTGCCAGCAGCTTCTCGCGGGGGGTCGCCTACGAGCAGTACTTC.

This clonotype was seen repeatedly, ten times or more. The chain has TRBV28 and TRBJ2-7, with D perhaps given as TRBD1 or TRBD2 (5 bases each). V was shortened by 3 bases and J by 3 bases, with 6 bases between the two germline ends. The CDR3 covers 12 residues. Germline V gene lookup returns CDR1 MDHEN and CDR2 SYDVKM. The CDR3 protein is CASSLGDYEQYF. The CDR3 DNA sequence: TGTGCCAGCAGTTTGGGGGACTACGAGCAGTACTTC.

This clonotype was recorded many times. The V gene is TRBV6-1, the J gene TRBJ2-3; a weak D match, TRBD1 (6 bases). The CDR3 consists of 16 residues. Trimming pared 11 bases from V and 2 bases from J, leaving 23 bases between. Looked up from germline, CDR1 is MNHNS and CDR2 is SASEGT. CDR3 residues: CAGQRTTGIFTDTQYF. The CDR3, as DNA: TGTGCCGGTCAACGTACCACAGGGATCTTCACAGATACGCAGTATTTT.

V usage is TRBV29-1 and J usage is TRBJ2-2; no clear D gene. The CDR3 length is 13 residues. Deletions cut 8 bases from V and 2 bases from J, with 12 bases between. Germline V gene lookup returns CDR1 SQVTM and CDR2 ANQGSEA. In DNA, the CDR3 is TGCAGCCTGTGGCTAGAAAACACCGGGGAGCTGTTTTTT. Translating it yields CSLWLENTGELFF.

This clonotype was seen more than once but under ten times. The chain combines TRBV5-4 with TRBJ2-5; D ambiguous. The germline CDR1 and CDR2 sequences are SGHNT and YYREEE (reference sequence). The CDR3 covers 15 residues. V was cut by 3 bases and J by 4 bases, with 16 bases left in between. CDR3 DNA sequence: TGTGCCAGCAGCTCAACTAAGGGCGGTGGAGAGACCCAGTACTTC. This sequence encodes CASSSTKGGGETQYF.

This clonotype was seen more than once but under ten times. This rearrangement joins TRBV7-9 to TRBJ2-7; no clear D. Trimming removed 5 bases at V and 3 bases at J, with 11 bases between. The germline V gene has CDR1 SEHNR and CDR2 FQNEAQ (reference sequence). The CDR3 runs 13 residues. DNA of the CDR3: TGTGCCAGCAGCCTCGACTCCCGCTACGAGCAGTACTTC. This gives the protein CASSLDSRYEQYF. The full variable domain, its missing parts supplied by reference TRBV7-9 and TRBJ2-7, is DTGVSQNPRHKITKRGQNVTFRCDPISEHNRLYWYRQTLGQGPEFLTYFQNEAQLEKSRLLSDRFSAERPKGSFSTLEIQRTEQGDSAMYLCASSLDSRYEQYFGPGTRLTVT.

This clonotype came up a few times. The chain recombines TRBV6-6 with TRBJ2-3; D is uncertain. Looked up from germline, CDR1 is MNHNY and CDR2 is SVGAGI (reference sequence). V was clipped by 0 bases and J by 5 bases, with 3 bases between them. This CDR3 has 12 residues. The CDR3, as DNA: TGTGCCAGCAGTTACTCGGAAGATACGCAGTATTTT. It yields the protein CASSYSEDTQYF.

This clonotype was observed once. J is TRBJ2-6 and V is TRBV5-6, with TRBD1 matching over 9 bases. The V segment lost 4 bases and the J segment 0 bases; nucleotides outside the gene matches: 8. This CDR3 spans 18 amino acids. Per germline, CDR1 SGHDT and CDR2 YYEEEE. CDR3 DNA sequence: TGTGCCAGCAGCCCGTACAGGGGGCGGGGCTCTGGGGCCAACGTCCTGACTTTC. Its translation is CASSPYRGRGSGANVLTF.

This chain connects TRBV21-1 to TRBJ1-5; the D call of TRBD1 is as the table states it, not checked on the DNA. TRBV21-1 is termed a pseudogene. This CDR3 region has 19 residues. The DNA for the CDR3 is TGTGCCAGCGGATACTTTCCCGGGACGGGGAATAATAGCAATCAGCCCCAGCATTTT. It yields the protein CASGYFPGTGNNSNQPQHF.

Notes on this clonotype: With a far larger clone one base away, a read error is the likely cause. The rearrangement joins TRBV5-1 to TRBJ2-7; D is perhaps TRBD1 (6 bases). The V end lost 4 bases, the J end lost 0 bases, and 8 bases lay between the germline ends. This CDR3 is 13 amino acids long. The germline V gene encodes CDR1 SGHRS and CDR2 YFSETQ. The CDR3 reads CASSRDNSYEQYF. Written as DNA, the CDR3 is TGCGCCAGCAGCCGGGACAACTCCTACGAGCAGTACTTC.

In its sample, this clonotype was seen a few times. V usage is TRBV20-1 and J usage is TRBJ2-1, with 8 bases lining up with TRBD2. The CDR3 spans 16 residues. Per the germline V gene, CDR1 is DFQATT and CDR2 is SNEGSKA (reference sequence). Trimming at V came to 0 bases and at J to 8 bases, leaving 12 bases not matched to a gene. CDR3 amino acids: CSARDRSGTSFHEQFF. For the CDR3, the DNA is TGCAGTGCTAGAGATAGGTCCGGGACTAGTTTTCATGAGCAGTTCTTC.

V usage is TRBV11-3 and J usage is TRBJ2-3; the D is unclear. The germline V gene has CDR1 SGHNT and CDR2 YENEEA. V lost 4 bases and J lost 3, with 11 bases in between. CDR3 length: 14 amino acids. CDR3 protein: CASSSVSRTDTQYF. The CDR3 region has the DNA TGTGCCAGCAGCTCGGTTAGCAGGACAGATACGCAGTATTTT.

The CDR3 DNA sequence: TGCGCCAGCAGCCTAGGACCAGGGGTTACTGAAGCTTTCTTT. Encoded protein: CASSLGPGVTEAFF. The rearrangement uses TRBV4-1 and TRBJ1-1; possibly TRBD1 for D (6 bases). The CDR3 totals 14 residues. Germline CDR1 and CDR2: MGHRA and YSYEKL. With 4 bases removed from V and 5 bases from J, the gap between germline ends came to 14 bases.

The chain employs TRBV6-2 or TRBV6-3 and TRBJ2-7, with D unresolved. The CDR3 extends over 14 amino acids. With 5 bases removed from V and 2 bases from J, the gap between germline ends came to 13 bases. Germline CDR1 MNHEY, CDR2 SVGEGT. CDR3: CASSPGAHTYEQYF. CDR3 coding DNA: TGTGCCAGCAGTCCAGGAGCCCACACCTACGAGCAGTACTTC.

The gene calls are TRBV6-5 and TRBJ2-2, with D unresolved. V was clipped by 3 bases and J by 6 bases, with 11 bases between them. Looked up from germline, CDR1 is MNHEY and CDR2 is SVGAGI. The CDR3 sequence is 14 residues long. CDR3 nucleotide sequence: TGTGCCAGCAGTTATCCCATCCCTCCCGGGGAGCTGTTTTTT. Its translation: CASSYPIPPGELFF.

This chain uses TRBV2 with TRBJ2-7; unclear D gene. The V gene's germline CDR1 is SNHLY and CDR2 FYNNEI. Between the trimmed V and J ends, which lost 6 bases and 2 bases, there was a span of 8 bases. The CDR3 is 12 residues long. The CDR3 region has the DNA TGTGCCAGCAGCACTACAACCTACGAGCAGTACTTC. Amino acids: CASSTTTYEQYF.

This sequence joins TRBV9 and TRBJ2-1, with 7 bases lining up with TRBD1. Germline V lookup: CDR1 SGDLS, CDR2 YYNGEE. This CDR3 is built from 14 residues. With V trimmed by 5 bases and J by 7 bases, 9 bases remained unmatched. The CDR3 region is CASSFRTGKNEQFF. In nucleotides, the CDR3 is TGTGCCAGCAGTTTCCGGACAGGCAAGAATGAGCAGTTCTTC. Drawing the rest from reference TRBV9 and TRBJ2-1, the complete variable domain is DSGVTQTPKHLITATGQRVTLRCSPRSGDLSVYWYQQSLDQGLQFLIQYYNGEERAKGNILERFSAQQFPDLHSELNLSSLELGDSALYFCASSFRTGKNEQFFGPGTRLTVL.